These 20 T cell receptor beta chains originate from one sample sequenced in a study of blood T cell repertoires in COVID-19. TCRdb's copy holds only in-frame clones and misses some; the assay was immunoSEQ multiplex PCR. The sample consists of about 29,000 clones, around 89% of them appearing once. Material for sequencing was peripheral blood. These TCRs come from a human donor in a cohort sampled during active COVID-19.

The V and J genes are TRBV7-2 and TRBJ2-4; 10 bases fit TRBD1. The CDR3 consists of 14 residues. Germline V gene sequence: CDR1 SGHTA, CDR2 FQGNSA. The V and J ends lost 5 bases and 9 bases, in that order; junction bases with no gene match: 7. CDR3 protein: CASSMTGGRGIQYF. The CDR3 nucleotides read TGTGCCAGCAGCATGACAGGGGGCCGGGGCATTCAGTACTTC.

The chain has TRBV18 and TRBJ2-5; 7 positions agree with TRBD1. CDR3 length: 13 residues. After removal of 6 bases from V and 0 bases from J, the junction contained 1 base not matched to a gene. Germline V lookup: CDR1 KGHSH, CDR2 LQKENI. The CDR3 here is CASSQGDQETQYF. CDR3 DNA: TGTGCCAGCTCTCAGGGGGACCAAGAGACCCAGTACTTC.

The V call is TRBV20-1, the J call TRBJ1-5, with a tentative D call TRBD1 (6 bases). V lost 1 base and J lost 15, with 13 bases in between. Germline V gives CDR1 DFQATT, CDR2 SNEGSKA (reference sequence). CDR3 size: 11 residues. Here the CDR3 reads CSARVRGGVHF. CDR3 sequence (DNA): TGCAGTGCTAGAGTTCGGGGGGGCGTGCATTTT.

The chain employs TRBV27 and TRBJ2-5, with 8 nucleotides matching TRBD2. Germline lookup yields CDR1 MNHEY and CDR2 SMNVEV (reference sequence). CDR3 size: 13 residues. V shed 6 bases and J 7 bases; nucleotides not matched to a gene: 7. Written as DNA, the CDR3 is TGTGCCAGCAGCAGCGGGGGAGGGATGACCCAGTACTTC. It is translated as CASSSGGGMTQYF.

V and J are TRBV7-2 and TRBJ2-1; 10 nucleotides agree with TRBD2. Germline lookup yields CDR1 SGHTA and CDR2 FQGNSA. The ends lost 4 bases at V and 7 bases at J; junction bases unmatched: 7. The CDR3 extends over 15 amino acids. The CDR3 protein is CASSSAGGTRNEQFF. For the CDR3, the DNA is TGTGCCAGCAGCTCAGCGGGGGGGACTAGGAATGAGCAGTTCTTC.

The rearrangement uses TRBV27 and TRBJ2-7, with 7 bases lining up with TRBD2. CDR1 MNHEY and CDR2 SMNVEV come from the germline V gene (reference sequence). V gave up 8 bases and J gave up 1 base; unmatched junction bases: 2. This CDR3 spans 12 amino acids. The CDR3 DNA reads as TGTGCCAGCGGGGGGGGGTCCTACGAGCAGTACTTC. Its protein product is CASGGGSYEQYF.

V gene TRBV5-5 combines with J gene TRBJ2-5; 8 nucleotides line up with TRBD1. The germline gives CDR1 SGHKS, CDR2 YYEKEE (reference sequence). Germline trimming cut 3 bases from V and 2 bases from J; bases unmatched to any gene: 15. The CDR3 spans 18 residues. CDR3 DNA: TGTGCCAGCAGCTGGACCCATTACGGGACAGGAGAACAAGAGACCCAGTACTTC. Translating it yields CASSWTHYGTGEQETQYF. The full variable domain, in which reference TRBV5-5 and TRBJ2-5 provide the parts outside the CDR3, is DAGVTQSPTHLIKTRGQQVTLRCSPISGHKSVSWYQQVLGQGPQFIFQYYEKEERGRGNFPDRFSARQFPNYSSELNVNALLLGDSALYLCASSWTHYGTGEQETQYFGPGTRLLVL.

This rearrangement joins TRBV19 to TRBJ2-1; TRBD1 is a possible D gene (5 bases). V was trimmed by 6 bases and J by 5 bases, leaving 11 bases between them. Germline V lookup: CDR1 LNHDA, CDR2 SQIVND (reference sequence). CDR3 length: 13 residues. CDR3 protein: CASSNGADNEQFF. For the CDR3, the DNA is TGTGCCAGTAGCAATGGGGCGGACAATGAGCAGTTCTTC.

The chain joins TRBV6-5 to TRBJ2-7, with D perhaps TRBD2 (5 bases). V gave up 6 bases and J gave up 7 bases, with 16 bases separating them. Germline-derived CDR1 and CDR2 are MNHEY and SVGAGI. CDR3 length: 13 residues. The CDR3 nucleotides are TGTGCCAGCAGCCCCGGCGGAGGAGGAGAGCAGTACTTC. Protein product: CASSPGGGGEQYF.

The chain couples TRBV11-2 to TRBJ1-1, with D possibly being TRBD1 (5 bases). The V end lost 7 bases, the J end lost 1 base, and 25 bases lay between the germline ends. CDR1 and CDR2 (germline): SGHAT, FQNNGV. This CDR3 comprises 18 residues. CDR3 protein: CASTGLWERESGNTEAFF. The CDR3 DNA is TGTGCCAGCACGGGACTGTGGGAACGGGAAAGCGGGAACACTGAAGCTTTCTTT. Full variable domain (rest looked up from reference TRBV11-2 and TRBJ1-1): EAGVAQSPRYKIIEKRQSVAFWCNPISGHATLYWYQQILGQGPKLLIQFQNNGVVDDSQLPKDRFSAERLKGVDSTLKIQPAKLEDSAVYLCASTGLWERESGNTEAFFGQGTRLTVV.

The chain uses TRBV9 and TRBJ1-1, with 7 bases identical to TRBD1. V shed 0 bases and J 1 base; nucleotides not matched to a gene: 3. This CDR3 is built from 15 residues. In germline, CDR1 is SGDLS, CDR2 YYNGEE. The CDR3 protein is CASSVAAGGNTEAFF. The DNA of the CDR3 is TGTGCCAGCAGCGTAGCGGCAGGGGGGAACACTGAAGCTTTCTTT.

The chain has TRBV16 and TRBJ1-2, with D perhaps TRBD1 (5 bases). With 4 bases removed from V and 8 bases from J, the gap between germline ends came to 20 bases. Germline CDR1 and CDR2: KGHSY and FQNENV. This CDR3 has 15 amino acids. CDR3 sequence: CASSRQTGFLGGYTF. CDR3 nucleotides: TGTGCCAGCAGCCGCCAAACAGGCTTCCTGGGAGGCTACACCTTC.

The chain combines TRBV4-2 with TRBJ1-2, with 8 bases identical to TRBD1. The CDR3 has 16 residues. Germline V lookup: CDR1 LGHNA, CDR2 YNFKEQ. Trimming took 3 bases from V and 8 from J; bases not matched to a gene: 14. For the CDR3, the DNA is TGTGCCAGCAGCCAGGGGGACAGGACAAGCGGAGGGGGCTACACCTTC. Amino acid sequence: CASSQGDRTSGGGYTF.

The V and J genes are TRBV27 and TRBJ2-2, with D possibly TRBD1 on 6 matching bases. The ends were cut back, 8 bases at V and 1 base at J, with 20 bases in the middle. Germline lookup yields CDR1 MNHEY and CDR2 SMNVEV (reference sequence). The CDR3 length is 17 residues. CDR3: CASRTLPGHLNTGELFF. Written as DNA, the CDR3 is TGTGCCAGCCGAACCTTACCGGGACATTTGAACACCGGGGAGCTGTTTTTT.

The V gene is TRBV6-6, the J gene TRBJ2-3, with 11 bases fitting TRBD2. V dropped 5 bases and J dropped 5; count of bases not matched to a gene: 15. CDR3 size: 18 residues. The germline V gene encodes CDR1 MNHNY and CDR2 SVGAGI (reference sequence). As DNA, the CDR3 is TGTGCCAGCAGTCGGGACTTTTCTAGCGGGGGGTTTGGAGATACGCAGTATTTT. Residues: CASSRDFSSGGFGDTQYF.

The chain is built from TRBV7-2 and TRBJ2-1, with 9 bases aligning to TRBD2. V shed 5 bases, J shed 1 base, and the junction held 9 bases outside the gene matches. The CDR3 has 17 amino acids. Germline V gene data show CDR1 as SGHTA and CDR2 as FQGNSA. The CDR3 is CASSASLAGTSYNEQFF. Here the CDR3 DNA reads TGTGCCAGCAGCGCCTCCCTAGCGGGGACGTCCTACAATGAGCAGTTCTTC.

This clone was observed a handful of times. The CDR3 loop is CATSDGDRGSPEAFF. CDR3 DNA: TGTGCCACCAGTGATGGGGACAGGGGATCCCCTGAAGCTTTCTTT. The chain uses TRBV24-1 and TRBJ1-1, with 10 bases lining up with TRBD1. The CDR3 totals 15 residues. The germline V gene encodes CDR1 KGHDR and CDR2 SFDVKD. The J segment lost 6 bases and the V segment lost 3 bases, leaving 6 bases of the junction unmatched.

This chain joins TRBV9 and TRBJ1-5; tentative D call: TRBD1 (6 bases). The CDR3 sequence is 14 residues long. V shed 5 bases and J shed 6 bases, with 15 bases lying between them. In germline, CDR1 is SGDLS, CDR2 YYNGEE. The CDR3 loop is CASSGGGPGQPQHF. The CDR3 coding sequence is TGTGCCAGCAGTGGGGGGGGGCCCGGTCAGCCCCAGCATTTT.

The chain is built from TRBV24-1 and TRBJ1-2; no definite D call. This CDR3 has 14 residues. Germline V CDR1 and CDR2: KGHDR, SFDVKD. V lost 2 bases to trimming and J lost 0 bases, with 6 bases between them. In DNA form, the CDR3 reads TGTGCCACCAGTGATTCCCCCACTAACTATGGCTACACCTTC. This encodes CATSDSPTNYGYTF.

The J gene is TRBJ1-2, the V gene TRBV5-1, with D perhaps TRBD1 (5 bases). From germline, CDR1 is SGHRS and CDR2 YFSETQ. The CDR3 totals 13 residues. Trimming pared 1 base from V and 8 bases from J, leaving 12 bases between. The CDR3 sequence: CASSLPPGGGYTF. In DNA, the CDR3 is TGCGCCAGCAGCTTGCCTCCCGGGGGGGGCTACACCTTC.